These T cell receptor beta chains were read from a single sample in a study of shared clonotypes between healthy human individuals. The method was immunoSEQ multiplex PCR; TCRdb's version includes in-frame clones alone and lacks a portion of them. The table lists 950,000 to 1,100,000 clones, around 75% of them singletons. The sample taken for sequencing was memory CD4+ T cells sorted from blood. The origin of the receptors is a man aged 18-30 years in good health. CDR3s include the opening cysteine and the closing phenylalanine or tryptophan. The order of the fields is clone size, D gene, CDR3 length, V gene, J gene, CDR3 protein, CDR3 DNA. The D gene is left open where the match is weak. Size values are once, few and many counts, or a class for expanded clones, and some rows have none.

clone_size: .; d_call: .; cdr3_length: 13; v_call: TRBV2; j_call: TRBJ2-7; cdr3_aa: CASGRDFNYEQYF; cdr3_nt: TGTGCCAGCGGAAGGGACTTCAACTACGAGCAGTACTTC
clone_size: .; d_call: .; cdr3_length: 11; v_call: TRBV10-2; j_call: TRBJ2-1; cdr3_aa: CASSDPGEQFF; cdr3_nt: TGCGCCAGCAGTGATCCGGGGGAGCAGTTCTTC
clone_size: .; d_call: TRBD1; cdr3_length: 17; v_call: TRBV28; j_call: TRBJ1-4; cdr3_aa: CASSWGPGQASGEKLFF; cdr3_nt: TGTGCCAGCAGTTGGGGTCCGGGACAGGCCTCCGGGGAAAAACTGTTTTTT
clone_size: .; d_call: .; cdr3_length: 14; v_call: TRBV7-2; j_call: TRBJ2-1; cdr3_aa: CASSLSGLNNEQFF; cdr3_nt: TGTGCCAGCAGCTTATCTGGACTCAACAATGAGCAGTTCTTC
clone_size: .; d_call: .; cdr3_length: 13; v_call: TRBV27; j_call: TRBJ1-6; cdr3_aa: CASRGAGDSPLHF; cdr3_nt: TGTGCCAGCAGGGGGGCTGGCGATTCACCCCTCCACTTT
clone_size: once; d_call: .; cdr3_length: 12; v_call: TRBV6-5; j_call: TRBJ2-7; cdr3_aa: CASSYDDYEQYF; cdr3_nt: TGTGCCAGCAGTTACGATGATTACGAGCAGTACTTC
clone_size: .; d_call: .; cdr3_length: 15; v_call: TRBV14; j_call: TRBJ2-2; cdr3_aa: CASSPSTGNTGELFF; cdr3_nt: TGTGCCAGCAGCCCATCCACAGGGAACACCGGGGAGCTGTTTTTT
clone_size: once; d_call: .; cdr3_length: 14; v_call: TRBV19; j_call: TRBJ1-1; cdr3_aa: CASSIRAENTEASF; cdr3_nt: TGTGCCAGTAGTATAAGAGCCGAGAACACTGAAGCTTCCTTT
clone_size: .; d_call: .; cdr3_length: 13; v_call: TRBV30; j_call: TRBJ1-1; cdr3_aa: CAWSPGSGTEAFF; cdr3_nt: TGTGCCTGGAGTCCCGGCAGTGGGACTGAAGCTTTCTTT
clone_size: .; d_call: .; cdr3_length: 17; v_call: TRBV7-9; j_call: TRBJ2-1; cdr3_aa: CASSQTTELLSYNEQFF; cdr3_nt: TGTGCCAGCAGTCAAACGACGGAGCTTCTCTCCTACAATGAGCAGTTCTTC
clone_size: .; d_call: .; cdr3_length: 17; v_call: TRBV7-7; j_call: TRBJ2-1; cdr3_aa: CASSLEGRLSSYNEQFF; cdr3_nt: TGTGCTAGCAGCTTAGAAGGCAGACTAAGCTCCTACAATGAGCAGTTCTTC
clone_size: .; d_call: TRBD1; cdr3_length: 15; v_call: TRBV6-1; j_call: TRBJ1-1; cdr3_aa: CASTRTGTGGPEAFF; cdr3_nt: TGTGCCAGCACAAGAACCGGGACAGGGGGGCCTGAAGCTTTCTTT
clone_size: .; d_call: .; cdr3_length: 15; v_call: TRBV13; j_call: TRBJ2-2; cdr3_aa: CASSLRRGVTGELFF; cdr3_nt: TGTGCCAGCAGCCTCCGTCGGGGTGTCACCGGGGAGCTGTTTTTT
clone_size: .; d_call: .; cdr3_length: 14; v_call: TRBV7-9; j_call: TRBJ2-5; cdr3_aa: CASSLAVLVETQYF; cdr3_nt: TGTGCCAGCAGCTTAGCGGTACTAGTAGAGACCCAGTACTTC
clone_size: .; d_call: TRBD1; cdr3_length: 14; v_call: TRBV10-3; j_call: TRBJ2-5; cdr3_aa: CAAAGDRGSETQYF; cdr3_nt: TGTGCCGCCGCCGGGGACAGGGGGTCAGAGACCCAGTACTTC
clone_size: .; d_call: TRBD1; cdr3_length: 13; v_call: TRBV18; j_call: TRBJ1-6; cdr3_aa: CASHRGVESPLHF; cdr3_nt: TGTGCCAGCCACAGGGGAGTGGAATCACCCCTCCACTTT
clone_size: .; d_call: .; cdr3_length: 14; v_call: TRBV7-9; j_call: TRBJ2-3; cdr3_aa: CATSPSGSTDTQYF; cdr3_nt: TGTGCCACCAGCCCCTCTGGAAGCACAGATACGCAGTATTTT
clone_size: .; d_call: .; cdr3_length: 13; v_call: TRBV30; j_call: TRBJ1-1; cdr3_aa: CAWSVPQGTEAFF; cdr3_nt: TGTGCCTGGAGTGTACCGCAGGGCACTGAAGCTTTCTTT
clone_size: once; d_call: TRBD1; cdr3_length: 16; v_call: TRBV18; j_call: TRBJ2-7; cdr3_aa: CASSPTPGQASYEQYF; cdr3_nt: TGTGCCAGCTCACCTACCCCGGGACAGGCCTCCTACGAGCAGTACTTC
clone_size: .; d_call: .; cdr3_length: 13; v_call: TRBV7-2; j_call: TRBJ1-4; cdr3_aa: CASSKYEGEKLFF; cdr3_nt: TGTGCCAGCAGCAAATACGAGGGTGAAAAACTGTTTTTT
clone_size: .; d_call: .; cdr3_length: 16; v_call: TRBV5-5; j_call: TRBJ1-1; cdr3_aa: CASSLVAGYMNTEAFF; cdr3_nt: TGTGCCAGCAGCTTGGTGGCAGGGTATATGAACACTGAAGCTTTCTTT
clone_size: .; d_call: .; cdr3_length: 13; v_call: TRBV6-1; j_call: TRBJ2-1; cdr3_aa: CASSWTVYNEQFF; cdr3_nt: TGTGCCAGCAGCTGGACAGTCTACAATGAGCAGTTCTTC
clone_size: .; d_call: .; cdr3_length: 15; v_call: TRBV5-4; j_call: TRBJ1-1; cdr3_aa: CASSPGTAMNTEAFF; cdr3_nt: TGTGCCAGCAGCCCAGGGACCGCGATGAACACTGAAGCTTTCTTT
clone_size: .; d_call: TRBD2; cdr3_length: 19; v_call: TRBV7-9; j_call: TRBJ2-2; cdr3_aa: CASSPVPGLAGENTGELFF; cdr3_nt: TGTGCCAGCAGCCCTGTACCGGGACTAGCGGGAGAGAACACCGGGGAGCTGTTTTTT
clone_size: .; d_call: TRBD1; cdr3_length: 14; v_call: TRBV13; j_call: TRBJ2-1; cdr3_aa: CASSSGQTYNEQFF; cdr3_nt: TGTGCCAGCAGCTCGGGACAGACATACAATGAGCAGTTCTTC
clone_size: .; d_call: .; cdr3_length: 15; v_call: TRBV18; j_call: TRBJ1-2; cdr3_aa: CASSPPGQIVYGYTF; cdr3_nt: TGTGCCAGCTCACCACCTGGACAGATCGTCTATGGCTACACCTTC
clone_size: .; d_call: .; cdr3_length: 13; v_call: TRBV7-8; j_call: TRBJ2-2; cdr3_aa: CASSPRPTGELFF; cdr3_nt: TGTGCCAGCAGCCCCCGACCCACCGGGGAGCTGTTTTTT
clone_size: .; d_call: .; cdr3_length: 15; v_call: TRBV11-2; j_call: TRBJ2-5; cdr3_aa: CASSYSGKYQETQYF; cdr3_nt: TGTGCCAGCAGCTATAGTGGGAAATATCAAGAGACCCAGTACTTC
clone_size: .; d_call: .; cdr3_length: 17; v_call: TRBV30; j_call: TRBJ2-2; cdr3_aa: CAWRFLRVSSGTGELFF; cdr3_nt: TGTGCCTGGAGGTTTCTTAGGGTCTCCAGCGGCACCGGGGAGCTGTTTTTT
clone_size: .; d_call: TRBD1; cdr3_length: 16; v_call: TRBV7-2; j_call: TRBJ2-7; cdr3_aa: CASSPGRGQGAYEQYF; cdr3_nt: TGTGCCAGCAGCCCCGGTAGGGGACAGGGGGCCTACGAGCAGTACTTC
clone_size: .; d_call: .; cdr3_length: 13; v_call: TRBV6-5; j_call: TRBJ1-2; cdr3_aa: CASRQGQYYGYTF; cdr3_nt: TGTGCCAGCAGACAGGGACAATACTATGGCTACACCTTC
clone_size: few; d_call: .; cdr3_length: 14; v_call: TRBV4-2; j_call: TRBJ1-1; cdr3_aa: CASSALGGNTEAFF; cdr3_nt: TGTGCCAGCTCCGCGTTGGGGGGAAACACTGAAGCTTTCTTT
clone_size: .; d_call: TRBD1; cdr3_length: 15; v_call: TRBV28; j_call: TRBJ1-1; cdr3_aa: CASSTIGQGATEAFF; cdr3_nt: TGTGCCAGCAGTACAATCGGACAGGGGGCAACTGAAGCTTTCTTT
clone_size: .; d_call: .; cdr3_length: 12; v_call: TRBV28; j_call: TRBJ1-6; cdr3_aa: CASKGDGPPLHF; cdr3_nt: TGTGCCAGCAAGGGGGACGGGCCACCCCTCCACTTT
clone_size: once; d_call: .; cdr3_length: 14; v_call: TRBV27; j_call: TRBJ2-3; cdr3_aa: CASSFRRSTDTQYF; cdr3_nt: TGTGCCAGCAGTTTTCGCCGGAGCACAGATACGCAGTATTTT
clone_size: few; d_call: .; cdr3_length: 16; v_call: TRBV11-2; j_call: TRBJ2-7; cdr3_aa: CASSLDQTVSSYEQYF; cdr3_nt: TGTGCCAGCAGCTTAGATCAAACGGTCAGCTCCTACGAGCAGTACTTC
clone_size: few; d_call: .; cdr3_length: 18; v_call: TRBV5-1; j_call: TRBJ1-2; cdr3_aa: CASSLAPGRYEHSEGYTF; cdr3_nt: TGCGCCAGCAGCTTGGCCCCGGGCAGATACGAGCATAGTGAGGGCTACACCTTC
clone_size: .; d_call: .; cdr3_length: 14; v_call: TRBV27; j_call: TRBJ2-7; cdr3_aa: CASSLARTTYEQYF; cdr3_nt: TGTGCCAGCAGTTTAGCCAGGACTACCTACGAGCAGTACTTC
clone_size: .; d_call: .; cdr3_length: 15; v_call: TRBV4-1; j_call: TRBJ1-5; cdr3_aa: CASSQGTVSNQPQHF; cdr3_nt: TGCGCCAGCAGCCAAGGGACAGTTAGCAATCAGCCCCAGCATTTT
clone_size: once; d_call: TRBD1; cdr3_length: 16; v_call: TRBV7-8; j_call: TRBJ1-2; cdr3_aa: CASSLVGQGANYGYTF; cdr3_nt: TGTGCCAGCAGCTTAGTCGGACAGGGCGCTAACTATGGCTACACCTTC
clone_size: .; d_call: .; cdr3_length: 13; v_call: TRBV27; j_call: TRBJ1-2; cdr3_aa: CASSPGWNYGYTF; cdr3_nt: TGTGCCAGCAGTCCAGGTTGGAACTATGGCTACACCTTC
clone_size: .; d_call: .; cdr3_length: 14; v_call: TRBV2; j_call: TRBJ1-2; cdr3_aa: CASSSGRSAYGYTF; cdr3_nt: TGTGCCAGCAGCTCAGGCCGGTCCGCCTATGGCTACACCTTC
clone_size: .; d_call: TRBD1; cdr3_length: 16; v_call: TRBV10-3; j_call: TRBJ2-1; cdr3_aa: CAIQPWDRGPYNEQFF; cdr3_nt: TGTGCCATCCAACCGTGGGACAGGGGACCCTACAATGAGCAGTTCTTC
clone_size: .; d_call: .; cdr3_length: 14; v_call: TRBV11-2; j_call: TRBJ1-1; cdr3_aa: CASSHPGVNTEAFF; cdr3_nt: TGTGCCAGCAGCCATCCAGGGGTTAACACTGAAGCTTTCTTT
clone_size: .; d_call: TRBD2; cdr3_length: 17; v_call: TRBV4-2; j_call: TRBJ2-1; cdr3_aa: CASSQEGLAGLYNEQFF; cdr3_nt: TGTGCCAGCAGCCAAGAAGGGCTAGCGGGGCTCTACAATGAGCAGTTCTTC
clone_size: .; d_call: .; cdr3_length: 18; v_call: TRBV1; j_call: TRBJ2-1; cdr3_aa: CTSSHRAGGISSYNEQFF; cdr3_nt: TGCACCAGCAGCCACCGAGCGGGAGGGATTAGCTCCTACAATGAGCAGTTCTTC
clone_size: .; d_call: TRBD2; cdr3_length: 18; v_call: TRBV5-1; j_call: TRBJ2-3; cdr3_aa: CASSSASGGVWRTDTQYF; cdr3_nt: TGCGCCAGCAGCTCCGCTAGCGGGGGGGTCTGGAGAACAGATACGCAGTATTTT
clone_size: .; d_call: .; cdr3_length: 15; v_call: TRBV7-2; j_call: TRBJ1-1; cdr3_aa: CASSLAFRGLTEAFF; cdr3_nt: TGTGCCAGCAGCTTAGCTTTTCGGGGGCTGACTGAAGCTTTCTTT
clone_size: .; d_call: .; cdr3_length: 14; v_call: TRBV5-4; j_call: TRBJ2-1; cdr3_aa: CASSLKMVNNEQFF; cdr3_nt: TGTGCCAGCAGCTTAAAAATGGTGAACAATGAGCAGTTCTTC